This T cell receptor beta chain was sequenced during a study of graft-versus-host responses after intestinal transplantation. Background on the study: Recipients got multivisceral, liver-intestinal, or isolated intestinal transplants. Study outcomes and limitations: Graft-donor T cell macrochimerism coincided with high graft-versus-host to host-versus-graft clonal ratios in allografts. Among recipient marrow samples, GvH clones were found; some appeared first in ileum or blood.

Generated by immunoSEQ multiplex PCR, the TCRdb table keeps only in-frame clones and is missing some. This repertoire shows about 88,000 clones, less than 95% found once; its top ten account for less than 0.45%. A note on this clone: Its antigen is currently unknown.

The CDR3 extends over 14 amino acids. Germline V lookup: CDR1 ENHRY, CDR2 SYGVKD. This sequence was found in a human donor who was the organ donor for an intestinal transplant. V gene TRBV10-3 combines with J gene TRBJ2-5; 8 nucleotides line up with TRBD2. The closer fit of TRBJ2-7 to the DNA end suggests the J call may be wrong. Sample: unstimulated CD4+ T cells sorted from spleen or lymph node cells, taken before transplant. This chain's CDR3 is CAISEGTRGYEQYF. Here the CDR3 DNA reads TGTGCCATCAGTGAAGGGACTAGGGGCTACGAGCAGTACTTC.